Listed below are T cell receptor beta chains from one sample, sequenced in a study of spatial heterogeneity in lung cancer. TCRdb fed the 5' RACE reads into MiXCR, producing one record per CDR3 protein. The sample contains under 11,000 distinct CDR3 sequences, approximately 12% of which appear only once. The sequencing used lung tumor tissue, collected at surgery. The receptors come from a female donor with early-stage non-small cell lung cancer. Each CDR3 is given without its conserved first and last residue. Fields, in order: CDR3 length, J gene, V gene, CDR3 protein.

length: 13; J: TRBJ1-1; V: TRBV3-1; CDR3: ASSQEAGGSTEAF
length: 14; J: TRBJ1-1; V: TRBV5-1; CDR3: ASSLVAQQGNTEAF
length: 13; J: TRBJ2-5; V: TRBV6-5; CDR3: ASSSSRQYQETQY
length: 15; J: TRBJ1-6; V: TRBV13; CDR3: ASSSWTGAVVDSPLH
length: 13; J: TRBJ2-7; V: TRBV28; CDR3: ASSFFGQGRNEQY
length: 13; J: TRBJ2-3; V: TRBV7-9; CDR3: ASSLVRGWSDTQY
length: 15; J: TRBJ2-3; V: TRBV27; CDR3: ASSPRVSGRRSDTQY
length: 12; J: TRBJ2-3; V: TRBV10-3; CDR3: AISDGGGTDTQY
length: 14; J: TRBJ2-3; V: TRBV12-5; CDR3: ASGDLSRGGSDTQY
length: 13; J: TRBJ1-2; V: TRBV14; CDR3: ASSHTGLRSYGYT
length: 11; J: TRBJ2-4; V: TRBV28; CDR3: ASSLQGLSIQY
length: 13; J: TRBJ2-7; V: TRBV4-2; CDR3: ASSPRTGGNNEQY
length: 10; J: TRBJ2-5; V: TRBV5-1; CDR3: ASSFPRETQY
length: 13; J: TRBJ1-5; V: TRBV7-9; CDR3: ASSLADGQDQPQH
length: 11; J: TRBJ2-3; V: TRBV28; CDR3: ASKSPGQHTQY
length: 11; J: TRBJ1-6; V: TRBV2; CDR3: ASSGQWNSPLH
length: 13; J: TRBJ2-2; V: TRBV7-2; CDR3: ASSLRRGDTGELF
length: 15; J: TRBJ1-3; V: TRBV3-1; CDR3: ASSQGPGQGSGNTIY
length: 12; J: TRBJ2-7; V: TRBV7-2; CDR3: ASSRLGGTYEQY
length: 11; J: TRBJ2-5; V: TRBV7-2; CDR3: ASSSQRAETQY
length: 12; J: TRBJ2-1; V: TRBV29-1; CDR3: SVAPGGVNNEQF
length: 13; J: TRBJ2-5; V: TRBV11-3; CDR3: ASSLGIGQRETQY
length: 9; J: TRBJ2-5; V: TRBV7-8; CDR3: ASSPQETQY
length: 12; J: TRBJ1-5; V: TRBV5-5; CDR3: ASSLGRVNQPQH
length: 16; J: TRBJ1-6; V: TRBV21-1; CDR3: VSSKRSYRREYNSPPH
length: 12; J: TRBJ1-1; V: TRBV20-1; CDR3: SAIMTLMNTEAF
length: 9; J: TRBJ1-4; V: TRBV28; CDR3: ASRLNEKLF